This T cell receptor (beta chain) was sequenced for a study of blood T cell repertoires in COVID-19. Overall study: Acute and convalescent COVID-19 specimens originated in the United States, Italy and Spain.

Some clones are missing from TCRdb's copy, which holds only in-frame ones; the method was immunoSEQ multiplex PCR. The data show hundreds of thousands of clones, roughly nine tenths seen once. Participants had their cohort set by participant-reported clinical history. The source is a woman aged 25 to 45 who had recovered from COVID-19. Material for sequencing was PBMCs or T cells enriched from blood (not recorded which).

The CDR3 DNA is TGTGCCAGCAGCTTAACCGGGACAGGGGACTACGAGCAGTACTTC. It encodes CASSLTGTGDYEQYF. This chain links TRBV5-6 with TRBJ2-7; 10 bases are shared with TRBD1. There are 15 residues in the CDR3. After removal of 2 bases from V and 3 bases from J, the junction contained 5 bases not matched to a gene. CDR1 and CDR2 (germline): SGHDT, YYEEEE.